Presented here are 21 T cell receptor beta chains from one specimen sequenced in a study of blood T cell repertoires in COVID-19. Repertoires were generated with immunoSEQ multiplex PCR, while TCRdb's copy carries only in-frame clones and drops some. Found here are some 380,000 clones, nearly 90% of them singletons; the top ten hold 6.5%. Sequenced sample: peripheral blood. These receptor sequences come from a man aged 18 to 29 with active or convalescent COVID-19.

The chain combines TRBV5-1 with TRBJ2-1, with TRBD1 matching over 10 bases. Germline lookup yields CDR1 SGHRS and CDR2 YFSETQ. V trimming: 1 base; J trimming: 12 bases; junction bases outside the gene matches: 13. The CDR3 loop spans 16 amino acids. For the CDR3, the DNA is TGCGCCAGCAGCTTGTACGGACAGGGGGACGTAATTGGGCAGTTCTTC. As protein: CASSLYGQGDVIGQFF. The complete variable domain, with remaining parts taken from reference TRBV5-1 and TRBJ2-1, reads KAGVTQTPRYLIKTRGQQVTLSCSPISGHRSVSWYQQTPGQGLQFLFEYFSETQRNKGNFPGRFSGRQFSNSRSEMNVSTLELGDSALYLCASSLYGQGDVIGQFFGPGTRLTVL.

The chain links TRBV7-9 to TRBJ1-1, with a possible D match to TRBD1 (5 bases). The CDR3 covers 15 residues. Germline CDR1 SEHNR, CDR2 FQNEAQ (reference sequence). V was shortened by 3 bases and J by 3 bases, with 14 bases between the two germline ends. In nucleotides, the CDR3 is TGTGCCAGCAGCTTTACAGGAGTTGGGGACACTGAAGCTTTCTTT. Protein: CASSFTGVGDTEAFF.

The genes are TRBV19 and TRBJ1-4; D may be TRBD1 (5 bases). The CDR3 runs 13 residues. Germline values: CDR1 LNHDA, CDR2 SQIVND (reference sequence). Trimming stripped 4 bases from V and 5 bases from J, with 8 bases between. The chain's CDR3 is CASSRGDNEKLFF. CDR3 DNA: TGTGCCAGTAGTAGGGGCGACAATGAAAAACTGTTTTTT.

The chain employs TRBV7-2 and TRBJ2-5; 7 bases fit TRBD1. There are 14 residues in the CDR3. Germline CDR1 and CDR2: SGHTA and FQGNSA. Trimming at V came to 5 bases and at J to 6 bases, leaving 9 bases not matched to a gene. The DNA of the CDR3 is TGTGCCAGCAGCGTGGACAGGCAACAACAGACCCAGTACTTC. Protein product: CASSVDRQQQTQYF. The full variable domain, with the rest looked up from reference TRBV7-2 and TRBJ2-5, is GAGVSQSPSNKVTEKGKDVELRCDPISGHTALYWYRQSLGQGLEFLIYFQGNSAPDKSGLPSDRFSAERTGGSVSTLTIQRTQQEDSAVYLCASSVDRQQQTQYFGPGTRLLVL.

This chain links TRBV6-2 or TRBV6-3 with TRBJ1-1; 7 positions agree with TRBD1. This CDR3 comprises 13 residues. Losses at the gene ends were 2 bases for V and 10 bases for J; bases not matched to a gene: 7. Looked up from germline, CDR1 is MNHEY and CDR2 is SVGEGT. The CDR3 is CASSYPGQQGAFF. The CDR3 region has the DNA TGTGCCAGCAGTTACCCGGGACAGCAGGGAGCTTTCTTT.

The V gene is TRBV6-6, the J gene TRBJ1-4, with D uncertain. Trimming stripped 6 bases from V and 4 bases from J, with 12 bases between. Germline V gives CDR1 MNHNY, CDR2 SVGAGI (reference sequence). The CDR3 is 14 residues long. CDR3 residues: CASSLRVNNEKLFF. CDR3 DNA sequence: TGTGCCAGCAGCCTCCGGGTCAATAATGAAAAACTGTTTTTT.

The chain is built from TRBV7-9 and TRBJ1-2; 12 bases are shared with TRBD1. Germline V gene data show CDR1 as SEHNR and CDR2 as FQNEAQ (reference sequence). This CDR3 has 16 amino acids. With 4 bases clipped from V and 7 bases from J, the junction kept 10 bases outside the gene matches. DNA for the CDR3: TGTGCCAGCAGCTCTCAGGCCGGGACAGGGGGCTTTGGCTACACCTTC. Amino acids: CASSSQAGTGGFGYTF.

The gene calls are TRBV7-9 and TRBJ1-3, with 9 positions matching TRBD1. CDR1 SEHNR and CDR2 FQNEAQ come from the germline V gene (reference sequence). V dropped 6 bases and J dropped 2; count of bases not matched to a gene: 2. The CDR3 spans 14 residues. CDR3 DNA: TGTGCCAGCAGATGGGACAGGGCTGGAAACACCATATATTTT. Translated: CASRWDRAGNTIYF. Using reference TRBV7-9 and TRBJ1-3 for the parts outside the CDR3, the full variable domain is DTGVSQNPRHKITKRGQNVTFRCDPISEHNRLYWYRQTLGQGPEFLTYFQNEAQLEKSRLLSDRFSAERPKGSFSTLEIQRTEQGDSAMYLCASRWDRAGNTIYFGEGSWLTVV.

This clone was seen only a few times. This chain connects TRBV6-5 to TRBJ1-3, with TRBD1 as a possible D gene (5 bases). Looked up from germline, CDR1 is MNHEY and CDR2 is SVGAGI. V lost 7 bases and J lost 2, with 12 bases in between. This CDR3 contains 14 residues. This CDR3 reads CASINRGAGNTIYF. DNA for the CDR3: TGTGCCAGCATCAATCGGGGGGCTGGAAACACCATATATTTT.

The J gene is TRBJ2-5, the V gene TRBV5-8, with 11 bases aligning to TRBD1. With V trimmed by 4 bases and J by 1 base, 3 bases remained unmatched. Per the germline V gene, CDR1 is SGHTS and CDR2 is YDEGEE. This CDR3 is 15 amino acids long. This chain's CDR3 is CASSPGQGVQETQYF. The DNA for the CDR3 is TGTGCCAGCAGCCCGGGACAGGGGGTCCAAGAGACCCAGTACTTC.

The chain is built from TRBV7-9 and TRBJ2-5, with 14 bases identical to TRBD2. Looked up from germline, CDR1 is SEHNR and CDR2 is FQNEAQ (reference sequence). The CDR3 length is 15 residues. V trimming: 4 bases; J trimming: 4 bases; junction bases outside the gene matches: 2. The DNA of the CDR3 is TGTGCCAGCAGCTCGGGGACTAGCGGGGGAGAGACCCAGTACTTC. It translates to CASSSGTSGGETQYF.

This chain's CDR3 is CASSTGTLVAEAFF. The CDR3 coding sequence is TGTGCCAGCAGTACCGGGACATTAGTTGCTGAAGCTTTCTTT. The chain couples TRBV28 to TRBJ1-1; D might be TRBD1 (6 bases). The CDR3 length is 14 residues. V dropped 5 bases and J dropped 6 bases, with 16 bases sitting between them. Germline V gene data show CDR1 as MDHEN and CDR2 as SYDVKM. Drawing the rest from reference TRBV28 and TRBJ1-1, the complete variable domain is DVKVTQSSRYLVKRTGEKVFLECVQDMDHENMFWYRQDPGLGLRLIYFSYDVKMKEKGDIPEGYSVSREKKERFSLILESASTNQTSMYLCASSTGTLVAEAFFGQGTRLTVV.

The chain combines TRBV18 with TRBJ1-4; no firm D call. Per the germline V gene, CDR1 is KGHSH and CDR2 is LQKENI. V was trimmed by 3 bases and J by 0 bases, leaving 8 bases between them. The CDR3 totals 15 residues. The CDR3 bases are TGTGCCAGCTCACCGCAAGTAGCAACTAATGAAAAACTGTTTTTT. It encodes CASSPQVATNEKLFF.

V gene TRBV5-1 combines with J gene TRBJ2-1, with 7 nucleotides matching TRBD1. Germline-derived CDR1 and CDR2 are SGHRS and YFSETQ. The CDR3 length is 19 residues. Trimming at V came to 3 bases and at J to 1 base, leaving 16 bases not matched to a gene. The CDR3 nucleotides read TGCGCCAGCAGCTCTCCGGGACAGACCGTCGAATGGTCCTACAATGAGCAGTTCTTC. Its protein product is CASSSPGQTVEWSYNEQFF. The entire variable domain, with the rest obtained from reference TRBV5-1 and TRBJ2-1, is as follows: KAGVTQTPRYLIKTRGQQVTLSCSPISGHRSVSWYQQTPGQGLQFLFEYFSETQRNKGNFPGRFSGRQFSNSRSEMNVSTLELGDSALYLCASSSPGQTVEWSYNEQFFGPGTRLTVL.

This rearrangement joins TRBV7-2 to TRBJ1-1; a weak D match, TRBD1 (5 bases). The germline gives CDR1 SGHTA, CDR2 FQGNSA. This CDR3 comprises 13 residues. With 4 bases removed from V and 0 bases from J, the gap between germline ends came to 6 bases. For the CDR3, the DNA is TGTGCCAGCAGCTCGACAGTGAACACTGAAGCTTTCTTT. Translation gives CASSSTVNTEAFF.

The chain joins TRBV15 to TRBJ2-7; D unclear. Trimming took 4 bases from V and 5 from J, leaving 9 bases between them. Germline lookup yields CDR1 LNHNV and CDR2 YYDKDF (reference sequence). The CDR3 is 12 residues long. The DNA of the CDR3 is TGTGCCACCAGCACCCGAACGGACGAGCAGTACTTC. Amino acid sequence: CATSTRTDEQYF. Complete variable domain (other parts from reference TRBV15 and TRBJ2-7): DAMVIQNPRYQVTQFGKPVTLSCSQTLNHNVMYWYQQKSSQAPKLLFHYYDKDFNNEADTPDNFQSRRPNTSFCFLDIRSPGLGDTAMYLCATSTRTDEQYFGPGTRLTVT.

V is TRBV6-1 and J is TRBJ2-1; 7 positions agree with TRBD2. Unmatched junction bases numbered 13, after V lost 1 base and J lost 10 bases. Germline values: CDR1 MNHNS, CDR2 SASEGT. CDR3 size: 16 residues. This CDR3 is CASSEGVTSIKREQFF. In DNA, the CDR3 is TGTGCCAGCAGTGAAGGGGTGACTAGCATTAAAAGGGAGCAGTTCTTC.

This clone appeared once. The V gene is TRBV10-3, the J gene TRBJ2-5; 11 nucleotides match TRBD1. Germline V gene sequence: CDR1 ENHRY, CDR2 SYGVKD. This CDR3 region has 15 residues. Germline trimming cut 0 bases from V and 5 bases from J; bases unmatched to any gene: 2. The CDR3 coding sequence is TGTGCCATCAGTGAGTCGCGGGACAGGGGGGAGACCCAGTACTTC. Protein sequence: CAISESRDRGETQYF.

This clone showed up just a few times. The CDR3 coding sequence is TGTGCCAGTAGCTCCGGGACAGTTCAGCCCCAGCATTTT. Translating gives CASSSGTVQPQHF. The J gene is TRBJ1-5, the V gene TRBV19, with 7 bases that match TRBD1. The CDR3 sequence is 13 residues long. The germline CDR1 and CDR2 sequences are LNHDA and SQIVND (reference sequence). The junction had 5 bases not matched to a gene; V was cut back by 6 bases and J by 6 bases.

This CDR3 reads CASSQNLGQREMGLRDTQYF. The CDR3, as DNA: TGTGCCAGCAGCCAGAACCTTGGACAGCGGGAGATGGGATTGAGAGATACGCAGTATTTT. The chain is built from TRBV4-2 and TRBJ2-3, with 8 bases that match TRBD2. The CDR3 runs to 20 residues. Trimming took 3 bases from V and 5 from J; bases not matched to a gene: 22. Germline V CDR1 and CDR2: LGHNA, YNFKEQ.

This chain links TRBV19 with TRBJ1-2; 12 bases align to TRBD1. V dropped 4 bases and J dropped 4; count of bases not matched to a gene: 13. The CDR3 is 18 residues long. The germline gives CDR1 LNHDA, CDR2 SQIVND (reference sequence). The DNA for the CDR3 is TGTGCCAGTAGTAGTGCAGGGACAGGGGGCCGTCGCGTCTATGGCTACACCTTC. Translation gives CASSSAGTGGRRVYGYTF.